This TCR beta chain derives from a study of blood T cell repertoires in COVID-19. On the study more broadly: COVID-19 samples collected from the United States, Italy and Spain covered acute and convalescent phases. Sources were T cells, B-cell-depleted T cells, or PBMCs; the material itself was cDNA or gDNA.

In the original workflow: Estimated nucleated cell counts came from reference gene primer amplification. Using immunoSEQ multiplex PCR, the repertoire was profiled, and TCRdb retains in-frame clones only, with some absent. D and trimming were read from the DNA, whereas the V and J calls and clone size are those reported in that table. The data contain over 200,000 clones, roughly 86% of them singletons. V gave up 7 bases and J gave up 4 bases, with 13 bases separating them. The CDR3 runs 14 residues. Germline CDR1 is SGHDN and CDR2 is FVKESK. Sequenced: peripheral blood. This sequence originates from a middle-aged man who had recovered from COVID-19. The V gene is TRBV14, the J gene TRBJ2-2, with D perhaps TRBD1 (6 bases). Here the CDR3 DNA reads TGTGCCAGCAAAAGGGGGATTTCCACCGGGGAGCTGTTTTTT. It translates to CASKRGISTGELFF.